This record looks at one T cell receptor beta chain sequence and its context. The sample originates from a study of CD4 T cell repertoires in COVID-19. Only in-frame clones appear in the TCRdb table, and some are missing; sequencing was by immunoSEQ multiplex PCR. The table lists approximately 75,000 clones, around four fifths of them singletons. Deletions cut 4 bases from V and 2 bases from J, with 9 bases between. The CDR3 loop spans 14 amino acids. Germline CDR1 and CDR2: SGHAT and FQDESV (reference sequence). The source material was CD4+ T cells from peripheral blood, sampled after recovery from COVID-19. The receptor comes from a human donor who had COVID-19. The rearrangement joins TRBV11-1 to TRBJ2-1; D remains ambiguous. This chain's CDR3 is CASSSAAAYNEQFF. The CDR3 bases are TGTGCCAGCAGCTCAGCCGCAGCCTACAATGAGCAGTTCTTC.